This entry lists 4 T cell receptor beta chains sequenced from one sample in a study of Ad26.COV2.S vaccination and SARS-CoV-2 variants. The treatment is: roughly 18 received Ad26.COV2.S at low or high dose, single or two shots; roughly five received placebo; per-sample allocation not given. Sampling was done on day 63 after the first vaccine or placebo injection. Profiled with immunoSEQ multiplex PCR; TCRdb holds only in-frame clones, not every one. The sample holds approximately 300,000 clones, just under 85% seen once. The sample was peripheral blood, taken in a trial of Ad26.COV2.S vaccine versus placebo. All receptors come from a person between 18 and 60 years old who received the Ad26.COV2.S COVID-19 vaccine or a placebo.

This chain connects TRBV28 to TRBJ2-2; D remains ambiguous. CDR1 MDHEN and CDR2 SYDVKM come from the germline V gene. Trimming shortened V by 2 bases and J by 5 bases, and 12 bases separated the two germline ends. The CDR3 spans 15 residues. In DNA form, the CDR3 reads TGTGCCAGCAGTTTAGACGGAGCATCTACCGGGGAGCTGTTTTTT. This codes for CASSLDGASTGELFF.

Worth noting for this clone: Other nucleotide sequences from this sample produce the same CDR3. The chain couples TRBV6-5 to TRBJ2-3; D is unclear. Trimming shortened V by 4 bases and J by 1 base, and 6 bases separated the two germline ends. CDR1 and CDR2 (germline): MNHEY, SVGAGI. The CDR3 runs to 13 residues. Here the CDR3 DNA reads TGTGCCAGCAGTTCCCCGGGCACAGATACGCAGTATTTT. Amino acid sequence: CASSSPGTDTQYF.

This chain's CDR3 is CASSEKAGQSGEKLFF. The CDR3 DNA follows: TGTGCCAGCAGTGAAAAGGCTGGACAGTCTGGTGAAAAACTGTTTTTT. The chain links TRBV6-1 to TRBJ1-4; D is perhaps TRBD1 (6 bases). The CDR3 spans 16 residues. V gave up 2 bases and J gave up 7 bases, with 17 bases separating them. Germline CDR1 and CDR2: MNHNS and SASEGT.

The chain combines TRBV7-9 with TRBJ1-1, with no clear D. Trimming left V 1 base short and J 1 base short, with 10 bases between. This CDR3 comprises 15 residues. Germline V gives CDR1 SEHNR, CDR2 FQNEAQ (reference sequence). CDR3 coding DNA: TGTGCCAGCAGCTTAGGGCGAGACTGGAACACTGAAGCTTTCTTT. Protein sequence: CASSLGRDWNTEAFF.